The 27 T cell receptor beta chains reported below all come from one sample, sequenced in a study of metastatic and nonmetastatic thyroid tumors. Thyroid surgery was performed in patients who had received no treatment beforehand. Through MiXCR, TCRdb re-clonotyped the PCR reads. The sample comprises 25,000 to 40,000 clones, about a sixth of which are singletons, and approximately 4.8% rests with the top ten. The sequencing sample was made of blood. These receptor sequences come from a female donor with papillary thyroid cancer or a benign thyroid nodule (not recorded which). Some clones in this sample may be carry-over from other donors' samples.

At least ten counts were recorded for this clone. This rearrangement joins TRBV18 to TRBJ2-7, with TRBD1 matching 7 bases. Germline V lookup: CDR1 KGHSH, CDR2 LQKENI. The CDR3 is 15 residues long. With V trimmed by 5 bases and J by 2 bases, 9 bases remained unmatched. The CDR3 nucleotides read TGTGCCAGCTCATCAGACAGGGCCGATCCCTACGAGCAGTACTTC. Amino acids: CASSSDRADPYEQYF.

This clone turned up a few times. A much bigger clone sits one base away, suggesting this may be a read error. V gene TRBV24-1 combines with J gene TRBJ1-4, with 7 bases that match TRBD1. This CDR3 has 15 amino acids. V lost 6 bases and J lost 8; bases outside the gene matches: 11. The germline V gene has CDR1 KGHDR and CDR2 SFDVKD. The CDR3 spells CATSYSGTDGEKLFF. For the CDR3, the DNA is TGTGCCACCAGTTACTCTGGGACAGATGGCGAAAAACTGTTTTTT.

In the case of this clone: One junction end disagrees with the germline gene, perhaps due to a read error. The chain uses TRBV28 and TRBJ2-3, with D perhaps being TRBD1 or TRBD2 (5 bases each). Germline CDR1 MDHEN, CDR2 SYDVKM. The CDR3 totals 15 residues. The CDR3 bases are TGTGCCAGCACCCAGGTGGGGGTGGGGCCAGATACGCAGTACTTT. Its protein is CASTQVGVGPDTQYF.

To note about this clone: One end of the junction does not line up with germline, which may come from a read error. The chain couples TRBV6-2 or TRBV6-3 to TRBJ2-1; D possibly matches TRBD1 or TRBD2 (6 bases each). From germline, CDR1 is MNHEY and CDR2 SVGEGT. This CDR3 contains 15 residues. CDR3 in amino acids: CASSYKGEVYNEHFF. Written as DNA, the CDR3 is TGTGCCAGCAGTTACAAGGGGGAGGTCTACAATGAGCATTTCTTC.

In regard to this clone: The junction does not match germline at one end; this may be a read error. The rearrangement joins TRBV20-1 to TRBJ2-7; TRBD2 is a possible D gene (5 bases). Germline assignment: CDR1 DFQATT and CDR2 SNEGSKA (reference sequence). The CDR3 is 11 residues long. This CDR3 reads CSSSSSGEQYF. The CDR3 DNA sequence: TGCAGTTCTAGCTCGTCGGGGGAGCAGTACTTC.

The sample holds many counts of this clone. V is TRBV2 and J is TRBJ2-1, with 8 bases that match TRBD2. The CDR3 totals 16 residues. The germline V gene has CDR1 SNHLY and CDR2 FYNNEI. V gave up 7 bases and J gave up 1 base; unmatched junction bases: 9. The CDR3 DNA is TGTGCCAGCATGTCCGAAACTAGCGGTTCCTACAATGAGCAGTTCTTC. Residues: CASMSETSGSYNEQFF.

This clone was seen many times. A single base separates this from a much larger clone, so it may be a read error. This rearrangement joins TRBV12-3 or TRBV12-4 to TRBJ1-1; the D gene is possibly TRBD1 (6 bases). V dropped 2 bases and J dropped 4 bases, with 11 bases sitting between them. The CDR3 runs 14 residues. This chain's CDR3 is CASSLRGGLTEAFF. The CDR3 nucleotides are TGTGCCAGCAGTTTACGGGGGGGGCTCACTGAAGCTTTCTTT.

This clone was detected many times. The chain has TRBV7-6 and TRBJ2-7; D ambiguous. The CDR3 sequence is 12 residues long. V was shortened by 1 base and J by 2 bases, with 3 bases between the two germline ends. Germline CDR1 SGHVS, CDR2 FNYEAQ. The CDR3 here is CASSLGAYEQYF. Written as DNA, the CDR3 is TGTGCCAGCAGCTTAGGGGCCTACGAGCAGTACTTC.

This clone has ten or more counts. The chain combines TRBV20-1 with TRBJ1-2, with a possible D match to TRBD1 (5 bases). The CDR3 is made up of 16 amino acids. V was cut by 3 bases and J by 0 bases, with 17 bases left in between. The germline gives CDR1 DFQATT, CDR2 SNEGSKA (reference sequence). This CDR3 reads CSASPPGPSANYGYTF. The CDR3 DNA follows: TGCAGTGCTAGCCCCCCGGGGCCTTCCGCTAACTATGGCTACACCTTC.

As regards this clone: Other DNA sequences in this sample translate to the same CDR3. The rearrangement links TRBV28 to TRBJ1-2; 7 nucleotides line up with TRBD1. Germline lookup yields CDR1 MDHEN and CDR2 SYDVKM. The junction had 13 bases not matched to a gene; V was cut back by 7 bases and J by 2 bases. The CDR3 has 16 residues. The CDR3 nucleotides read TGTGCCAGCACACCACTTTCCGGGACAGCAAACTATGGCTACACCTTC. This translates into CASTPLSGTANYGYTF.

With regard to this clone: A clone one base away is much larger, so this may be a read error. The V and J genes are TRBV10-3 and TRBJ2-5; TRBD2 matches 10 bases. The CDR3 contains 16 residues. The V gene's germline CDR1 is ENHRY and CDR2 SYGVKD. After removal of 6 bases from V and 2 bases from J, the junction contained 9 bases not matched to a gene. The CDR3 DNA reads as TGTGCCATCAGCCTAGCGGGGGTGACCCTTCAAGAGACCCAGTACTTC. Translated, it gives CAISLAGVTLQETQYF.

The gene calls are TRBV18 and TRBJ1-1; 7 bases are shared with TRBD1. The CDR3 consists of 18 residues. Per germline, CDR1 KGHSH and CDR2 LQKENI. The junction had 14 bases not matched to a gene; V was cut back by 4 bases and J by 0 bases. CDR3 bases: TGTGCCAGCTCACAACTTCCTAACAGGGGACGAGTGAACACTGAAGCTTTCTTT. This codes for CASSQLPNRGRVNTEAFF. Using reference TRBV18 and TRBJ1-1 for the parts outside the CDR3, the full variable domain is NAGVMQNPRHLVRRRGQEARLRCSPMKGHSHVYWYRQLPEEGLKFMVYLQKENIIDESGMPKERFSAEFPKEGPSILRIQQVVRGDSAAYFCASSQLPNRGRVNTEAFFGQGTRLTVV.

At least ten counts were recorded for this clone. CDR3 region: CASGGAGSYNEQFF. The CDR3 DNA is TGTGCCAGTGGGGGGGCAGGTTCCTACAATGAGCAGTTCTTC. The gene calls are TRBV2 and TRBJ2-1, with D perhaps TRBD2 (7 bases). Germline CDR1 and CDR2: SNHLY and FYNNEI. The CDR3 has 14 amino acids. V was shortened by 9 bases and J by 1 base, with 13 bases between the two germline ends.

With regard to this clone: Germline is not matched at one junction end, which may reflect a read error. V and J are TRBV6-2 or TRBV6-3 and TRBJ2-1; the D gene is possibly TRBD1 (6 bases). CDR3 length: 14 residues. Germline CDR1 and CDR2: MNHEY and SVGEGT. DNA for the CDR3: TGTTCCAGCAGTTTACAGGGAATGGTCAATGAGCAGTTCTTC. Translating gives CSSSLQGMVNEQFF.

Worth noting for this clone: One end of the junction does not line up with germline, which may come from a read error. CDR3 amino acids: CASSEEETYEQYF. The CDR3 nucleotides are TGTGCCAGCAGTGAAGAGGAGACCTACGAGCAGTACTTT. This chain connects TRBV6-1 to TRBJ2-7; D not certain. This CDR3 spans 13 amino acids. CDR1 and CDR2 from the germline V gene are MNHNS and SASEGT.

This clone was picked up many times. The chain employs TRBV28 and TRBJ2-6; D is ambiguous. V lost 2 bases to trimming and J lost 0 bases, with 8 bases between them. CDR1 is MDHEN, CDR2 SYDVKM, per germline. This CDR3 has 16 residues. The CDR3, as DNA: TGTGCCAGCAGTTTAAACTGGGACTCTGGGGCCAACGTCCTGACTTTC. Its protein is CASSLNWDSGANVLTF.

The sample holds many counts of this clone. The chain links TRBV12-3 or TRBV12-4 to TRBJ2-5, with 8 bases matching TRBD2. V lost 4 bases and J lost 1; bases outside the gene matches: 5. This CDR3 is 15 amino acids long. CDR3 nucleotide sequence: TGTGCCAGCAGTTCATTCGGGACTAGCCAAGAGACCCAGTACTTC. Protein: CASSSFGTSQETQYF.

For this clone: Lacking the conserved final phenylalanine or tryptophan, this CDR3 likely reflects a read error. CDR3 protein: CSARQVRDNYEQYY. The DNA for the CDR3 is TGCAGTGCTAGACAAGTCCGGGACAACTACGAGCAGTACTAC. The V and J genes are TRBV20-1 and TRBJ2-7; D is possibly TRBD1 (6 bases). Germline V gene lookup returns CDR1 DFQATT and CDR2 SNEGSKA (reference sequence). The V and J ends lost 2 bases and 3 bases respectively, with 14 bases between them. The CDR3 is 14 residues long.

There are many counts of this clone. This sequence joins TRBV10-3 and TRBJ2-7; TRBD1 matches 7 bases. CDR3 length equals 16 residues. Germline CDR1 is ENHRY and CDR2 is SYGVKD. V gave up 0 bases and J gave up 2 bases; unmatched junction bases: 7. CDR3 coding DNA: TGTGCCATCAGTGAGTCGACAGGGCCCGATCCCTACGAGCAGTACTTC. Its translation is CAISESTGPDPYEQYF.

This clone was detected a few times. At one end, the junction sequence differs from germline, possibly due to a read error. J is TRBJ1-6 and V is TRBV10-3; TRBD1 aligns across 7 bases. Germline V gives CDR1 ENHRY, CDR2 SYGVKD. The CDR3 sequence is 13 residues long. In nucleotides, the CDR3 is TGTGCCATCAAAGGACAGGCGTGTTCACCCCTCCACTTC. It specifies CAIKGQACSPLHF.

This clone was seen many times. The chain carries TRBV4-2 and TRBJ2-7; D might be TRBD1 or TRBD2, each matching 6 bases. Trimming shortened V by 1 base and J by 4 bases, and 14 bases separated the two germline ends. The CDR3 consists of 15 residues. The germline V gene encodes CDR1 LGHNA and CDR2 YNFKEQ. The DNA of the CDR3 is TGTGCCAGCAGCCAAGCGGCGGGACAAGTATACGAGCAGTACTTC. Its protein product is CASSQAAGQVYEQYF.

This clone was counted between two and nine times. The genes are TRBV20-1 and TRBJ2-7, with TRBD2 matching 7 bases. The V segment lost 1 base and the J segment 7 bases; nucleotides outside the gene matches: 10. The CDR3 extends over 14 amino acids. CDR1 DFQATT and CDR2 SNEGSKA come from the germline V gene (reference sequence). The CDR3 loop reads CSARAAGVREEQYF. In nucleotides, the CDR3 is TGCAGTGCTAGAGCGGCGGGAGTAAGGGAAGAGCAGTACTTC.

This clone was seen at least ten times. The J gene is TRBJ1-5, the V gene TRBV2; D not certain. Germline CDR1 is SNHLY and CDR2 is FYNNEI. Deletions cut 5 bases from V and 6 bases from J, with 8 bases between. The CDR3 covers 12 residues. CDR3 in amino acids: CASSRIGQPQHF. The CDR3 DNA reads TGTGCCAGCAGTCGTATCGGTCAGCCCCAGCATTTT. The full variable domain, with the rest looked up from reference TRBV2 and TRBJ1-5, is EPEVTQTPSHQVTQMGQEVILRCVPISNHLYFYWYRQILGQKVEFLVSFYNNEISEKSEIFDDQFSVERPDGSNFTLKIRSTKLEDSAMYFCASSRIGQPQHFGDGTRLSIL.

For this clone: Given the absence of the conserved phenylalanine or tryptophan at the CDR3 end, a read error is likely. V gene TRBV6-5 combines with J gene TRBJ2-2, with D perhaps assigned TRBD1 or TRBD2 (6 bases each). The CDR3 runs to 14 residues. The germline V gene encodes CDR1 MNHEY and CDR2 SVGAGI. The CDR3 coding sequence is TGTGCCAGCAGTTTGAGGGGGGCGGCCGGGGATCTGTTTTTA. As protein: CASSLRGAAGDLFL.

The sample holds many counts of this clone. CDR3 bases: TGTGCCAGCAGCCAGGGACTAGCGGCTTCCTACGAGCAGTACTTC. It yields the protein CASSQGLAASYEQYF. This chain connects TRBV9 to TRBJ2-7; the match to TRBD2 covers 11 bases. With V trimmed by 4 bases and J by 1 base, 4 bases remained unmatched. Germline V gene sequence: CDR1 SGDLS, CDR2 YYNGEE. The CDR3 has 15 amino acids.

This clone was seen repeatedly, ten times or more. The chain combines TRBV19 with TRBJ2-1, with TRBD2 matching 8 bases. Germline CDR1 is LNHDA and CDR2 is SQIVND (reference sequence). There are 13 residues in the CDR3. With V trimmed by 5 bases and J by 12 bases, 9 bases remained unmatched. DNA of the CDR3: TGTGCCAGTAGTTCTGGGGATCTAGCGGGGCAGTTCTTC. Translated, it gives CASSSGDLAGQFF.

This clone was seen at least ten times. This sequence joins TRBV7-2 and TRBJ2-1; 9 nucleotides agree with TRBD2. The germline CDR1 and CDR2 sequences are SGHTA and FQGNSA. Losses at the gene ends were 0 bases for V and 3 bases for J; bases not matched to a gene: 6. The CDR3 totals 17 residues. The CDR3 region is CASSLAIGAGGYNEQFF. CDR3 nucleotides: TGTGCCAGCAGCTTAGCGATCGGAGCGGGGGGCTACAATGAGCAGTTCTTC.